This is a list of T cell receptor beta chains from one sample in a study of T cell changes during pregnancy in multiple sclerosis. Sequencing was performed with immunoSEQ multiplex PCR; in TCRdb, only in-frame clones are kept and a portion is missing. Of tens of thousands of clones detected, more than 90% appear once; the ten largest clones hold approximately 2%. The sequencing used CD4+ T cells from peripheral blood mononuclear cells, collected after pregnancy. The receptors originated from a female donor in good health, enrolled as a control in a pregnancy study. Both conserved end residues are part of each CDR3. Each record gives: J gene, V gene, CDR3 length, CDR3 protein.

TRBJ2-1,TRBV11-3,14,CASSTGTGYNEQFF
TRBJ1-1,TRBV23-1,22,CASSQATGTGVTKGRWHTEAFF
TRBJ2-7,TRBV28,14,CASRTGTSPYEQYF
TRBJ1-4,TRBV29-1,13,CSVSRQGGEKLFF
TRBJ1-6,TRBV28,15,CASSPLDRNNSPLHF
TRBJ1-4,TRBV29-1,13,CSVVGQSGEKLFF
TRBJ1-1,TRBV9,12,CASSDLNTEAFF
TRBJ1-1,TRBV10-3,13,CATHTGTNTEAFF
TRBJ2-7,TRBV28,17,CASNLGQIRDRMYEQYF
TRBJ1-3,TRBV15,15,CATTRSRTSGNTIYF
TRBJ1-1,TRBV7-9,16,CASSLAPPGGNTEAFF
TRBJ1-1,TRBV11-2,17,CASSLVGWRGTNTEAFF
TRBJ2-5,TRBV28,16,CASSPWTSGRAETQYF
TRBJ2-3,TRBV4-2,17,CASSRRPTSGADYTQYF
TRBJ1-1,TRBV6-5,14,CASSYGRGTTEAFF
TRBJ1-4,TRBV6-1,12,CASRWTGEKLFF
TRBJ2-2,TRBV7-6,16,CASSLEQGAGSGELFF
TRBJ1-1,TRBV7-9,14,CASSPQGGKTEAFF
TRBJ2-1,TRBV10-3,16,CAISESTGGLYNEQFF
TRBJ2-5,TRBV7-7,17,CASSLRFASRGQETQYF
TRBJ1-6,TRBV5-4,14,CASSSGTEISPLHF
TRBJ2-1,TRBV6-1,13,CAIYGTLYNEQFF
TRBJ2-5,TRBV2,14,CAARTGLASETQYF
TRBJ1-4,TRBV25-1,15,CASSDGLSTNEKLFF
TRBJ2-1,TRBV10-3,15,CAISEGAQTYNEQFF
TRBJ1-5,TRBV28,15,CASRNRQGRDQPQHF
TRBJ1-1,TRBV15,17,CATSRDKIWGGGTEAFF
TRBJ1-1,TRBV9,16,CASSVDPRVTNTEAFF
TRBJ1-3,TRBV7-9,15,CASSLAGGSGNTIYF
TRBJ2-1,TRBV19,15,CASRISGTPDNEQFF
TRBJ2-3,TRBV4-1,14,CASKDRPLTDTQYF
TRBJ1-3,TRBV6-6,13,CASRVAGGNTIYF
TRBJ2-2,TRBV7-9,13,CASSFGSPGELFF
TRBJ2-5,TRBV6-5,13,CASSYVGGETQYF
TRBJ1-4,TRBV4-2,14,CASSQDYQGEKLFF
TRBJ2-5,TRBV30,15,CAWKNSGTVQETQYF
TRBJ2-1,TRBV29-1,14,CSVRRGQVQGEQFF
TRBJ1-3,TRBV25-1,15,CASSVYRDKGNTIYF
TRBJ1-2,TRBV2,11,CASHRVRGYTF
TRBJ1-2,TRBV28,12,CASSFGGYGYTF
TRBJ2-7,TRBV6-1,14,CASSYRGPWYEQYF
TRBJ2-3,TRBV7-2,16,CASSPYTGGATDTQYF
TRBJ2-7,TRBV10-3,14,CAIRQTGGAYEQYF
TRBJ1-2,TRBV23-1,20,CARSLTAALAPPRHDSGYTF
TRBJ1-5,TRBV7-7,15,CASSPPRRGFQPQHF
TRBJ1-1,TRBV7-9,14,CASSPRTGYTEAFF
TRBJ2-5,TRBV5-1,14,CASSLAGEQETQYF
TRBJ2-5,TRBV5-1,13,CASRLAGKETQYF
TRBJ2-2,TRBV7-3,15,CASSLAGGNTGELFF
TRBJ2-3,TRBV7-3,14,CASSLSGGTDTQYF
TRBJ2-1,TRBV5-5,16,CASSRGSGGDLGEQFF
TRBJ2-2,TRBV2,16,CASSKGLAGVFGELFF
TRBJ2-5,TRBV9,15,CASSTLAGGQETQYF
TRBJ1-4,TRBV6-5,14,CASSTGTGFEKLFF
TRBJ1-6,TRBV10-3,15,CAISDQGLGNSPLHF